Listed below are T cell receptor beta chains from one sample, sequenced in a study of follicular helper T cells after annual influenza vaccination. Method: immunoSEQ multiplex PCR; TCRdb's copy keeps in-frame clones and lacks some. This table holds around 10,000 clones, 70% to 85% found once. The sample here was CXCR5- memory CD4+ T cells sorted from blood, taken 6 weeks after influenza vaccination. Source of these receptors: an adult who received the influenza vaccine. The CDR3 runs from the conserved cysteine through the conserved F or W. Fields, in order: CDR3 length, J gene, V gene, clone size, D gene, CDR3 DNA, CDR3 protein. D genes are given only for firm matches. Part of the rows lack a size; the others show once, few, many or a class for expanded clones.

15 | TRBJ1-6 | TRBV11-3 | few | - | TGTGCCAGCAGCTTAGCCCGGGGAGTGTATTCACCCCTCCACTTT | CASSLARGVYSPLHF
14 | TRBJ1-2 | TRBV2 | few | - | TGTGCCAGCAGTGACCAGGGTCGCGGCTATGGCTACACCTTC | CASSDQGRGYGYTF
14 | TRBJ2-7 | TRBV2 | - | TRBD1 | TGTGCCAGCAGCCAGGACAGGGTATCCTACGAGCAGTACTTC | CASSQDRVSYEQYF
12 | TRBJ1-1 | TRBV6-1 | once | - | TGTGCCAGCAGTCGGGAGATCACTGAAGCTTTCTTT | CASSREITEAFF
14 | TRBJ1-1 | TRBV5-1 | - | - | TGCGCCAGCAGCTTTAAGGGGGGAGGCACTGAAGCTTTCTTT | CASSFKGGGTEAFF
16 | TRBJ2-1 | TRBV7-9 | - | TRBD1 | TGTGCCAGCAGCTTAGTATCGGGACAGGGGGGTAATGAGCAGTTCTTC | CASSLVSGQGGNEQFF
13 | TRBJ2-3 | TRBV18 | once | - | TGTGCCAGCTCCAACGGGGGCACAGATACGCAGTATTTT | CASSNGGTDTQYF
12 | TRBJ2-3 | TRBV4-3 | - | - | TGCGCCAGCAGCGGGGGGAGGGATACGCAGTATTTT | CASSGGRDTQYF
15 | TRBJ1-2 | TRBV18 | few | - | TGTGCCAGCTCACCATTTGGAGGCCCGAACTATGGCTACACCTTC | CASSPFGGPNYGYTF
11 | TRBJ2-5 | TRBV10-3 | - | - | TGTGCCACCGCCCACGAAGAAACCCAGTACTTC | CATAHEETQYF
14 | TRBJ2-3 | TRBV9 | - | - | TGTGCCAGCGTTCGGGGGCAAGGCACAGATACGCAGTATTTT | CASVRGQGTDTQYF
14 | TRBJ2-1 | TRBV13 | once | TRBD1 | TGTGCCAGCAGCACCACAGGGGTTGGCAATGAGCAGTTCTTC | CASSTTGVGNEQFF
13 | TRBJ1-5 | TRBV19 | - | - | TGTGCCAGTAGGGGTACAGGGAATCAGCCCCAGCATTTT | CASRGTGNQPQHF
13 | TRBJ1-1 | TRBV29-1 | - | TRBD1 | TGCAGCGTTGGGTCCAGGGGGGCCACTGAAGCTTTCTTT | CSVGSRGATEAFF
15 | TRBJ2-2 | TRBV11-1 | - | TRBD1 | TGTGCCAGCAGCCCATGGACAGGGGACACCGGGGAGCTGTTTTTT | CASSPWTGDTGELFF
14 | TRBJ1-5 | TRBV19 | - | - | TGTGCCAGTAGTATATACTATAGCAATCAGCCCCAGCATTTT | CASSIYYSNQPQHF
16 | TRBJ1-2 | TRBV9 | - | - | TGTGCCAGCAGCGCCCAATCCAGGGGACCTAACTATGGCTACACCTTC | CASSAQSRGPNYGYTF
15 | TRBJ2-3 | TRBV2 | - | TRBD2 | TGTGCCAGCAGTTGGACTAGCGGGGGGCGAGGTACGCAGTATTTT | CASSWTSGGRGTQYF
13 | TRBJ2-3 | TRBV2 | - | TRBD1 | TGTGCCAGCAGCGGACAGGGTTCAGATACGCAGTATTTT | CASSGQGSDTQYF
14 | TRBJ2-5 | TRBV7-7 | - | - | TGTGCCAGCAGCTTAGGGGGGTATCAAGAGACCCAGTACTTC | CASSLGGYQETQYF
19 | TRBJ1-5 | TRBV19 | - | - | TGTGCCGAAGGATGTGGGGTGGGGTCGGGTGTGAGGGTCAATCAGCCCCAGCATTTT | CAEGCGVGSGVRVNQPQHF
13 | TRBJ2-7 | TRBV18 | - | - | TGTGCCAGCTCAAAGGACCGGCCCTACGAGCAGTACTTC | CASSKDRPYEQYF
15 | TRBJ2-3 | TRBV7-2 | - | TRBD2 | TGTGCCAGCAGCATTAGCGGGGGGGCTGTCTATACGCAGTATTTT | CASSISGGAVYTQYF
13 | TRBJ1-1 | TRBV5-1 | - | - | TGCGCCAGCAGCTCCACAGGATTGACTGAAGCTTTCTTT | CASSSTGLTEAFF
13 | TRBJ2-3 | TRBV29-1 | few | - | TGCAGCGTTAGTAGGGGTCCAACAGATACGCAGTATTTT | CSVSRGPTDTQYF
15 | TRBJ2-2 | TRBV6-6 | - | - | TGTGCCAGCAGTTCCTTGGTGCTTAGGTCCGGGGAGCTGTTTTTT | CASSSLVLRSGELFF
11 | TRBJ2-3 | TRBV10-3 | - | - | TGTGCCACCGGTCGCACAGATACGCAGTATTTT | CATGRTDTQYF
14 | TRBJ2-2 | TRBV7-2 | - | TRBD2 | TGTGCCTCAACGACTAGCGCCTACACCGGGGAGCTGTTTTTT | CASTTSAYTGELFF
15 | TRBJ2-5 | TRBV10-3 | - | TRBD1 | TGTGCCATCAGTGTTTGGGCAGGGGGCTTGAAGACCCAGTACTTC | CAISVWAGGLKTQYF
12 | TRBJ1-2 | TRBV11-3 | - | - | TGTGCCAGCAGCCCAGGGACGGGGGGCTACACCTTC | CASSPGTGGYTF
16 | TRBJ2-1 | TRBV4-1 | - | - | TGCGCCAGCAGCCACATCACAGGGCTCCCCCACAATGAGCAGTTCTTC | CASSHITGLPHNEQFF